The entry below describes one T cell receptor (beta chain). Its antigen is not identified. The CDR3 runs 14 residues. With 7 bases clipped from V and 2 bases from J, the junction kept 6 bases outside the gene matches. Germline-derived CDR1 and CDR2 are SGHDT and YYEEEE. Isolated RNA was reverse transcribed in full, so expressed TCRB transcripts were sequenced. The average read count of naive, central memory and regulatory T cell samples was several million. Generated by immunoSEQ multiplex PCR, the TCRdb table keeps only in-frame clones and is missing some. The table lists tens of thousands of clones, 69% of them singletons, with roughly 4.2% in the top ten. These data originate in a study of beta chain features in type 1 diabetes. The study, taken as a whole, reports: The study found moderately but significantly shorter TCRB CDR3s in all four CD4+ subsets of Type 1 diabetes patients.

The J gene is TRBJ2-3, the V gene TRBV5-6, with 8 bases that match TRBD2. The TCR was taken from a man between 18 and 29 years old with type 1 diabetes. Sequenced input: Tregs from blood. CDR3 sequence (DNA): TGTGCCAGCCAACTAGCGGCTAACACAGATACGCAGTATTTT. The encoded protein is CASQLAANTDTQYF.